The source of this T cell receptor beta chain is a study of T cell changes during pregnancy in multiple sclerosis. This clone was counted once. TCRdb's table, derived via immunoSEQ multiplex PCR, lists solely in-frame clones and lacks some. The sample records about 120,000 clones, roughly 92% being singletons. The CDR3 loop spans 15 amino acids. Between the trimmed V and J ends, which lost 5 bases and 2 bases, there was a span of 12 bases. Per germline, CDR1 MNHEY and CDR2 SVGAGI. The chain links TRBV6-5 to TRBJ1-4; TRBD1 might be the D (5 bases). The sequence derives from a female donor with multiple sclerosis, enrolled in a pregnancy study. The sequenced sample was peripheral blood, obtained before pregnancy. For the CDR3, the DNA is TGTGCCAGCAGTGGCCGGGGGAAGACTAATGAAAAACTGTTTTTT. It yields the protein CASSGRGKTNEKLFF.